This TCR beta chain came from a study of T cells in localized non-small cell lung cancer. Regarding the study as a whole: Clonality of T cells reached its maximum in uninvolved adjacent lung, surpassing tumor. Appearance in adjacent lung was seen for a median around 58 of the top 100 tumor clones. Longer overall survival was seen with higher T cell density measured in blood.

Clones were read by immunoSEQ multiplex PCR, and TCRdb kept only the in-frame ones, dropping some. Counted here are roughly 86,000 clones, approximately 84% occurring once; the ten biggest clones make up over 2.5%. This clone appeared a few times. Its specificity is unknown. Sequencing used peripheral blood, obtained before any cancer treatment. This receptor was obtained from a man aged 35 to 69 with stage I lung adenocarcinoma.

DNA of the CDR3: TGTGCCAGCAGCTCCCCTCCTTTACCCCTCCACTTT. Amino acid sequence: CASSSPPLPLHF. The chain employs TRBV7-2 and TRBJ1-6; D gene unclear. Deletions cut 4 bases from V and 12 bases from J, with 10 bases between. The CDR3 has 12 amino acids. Germline loops: CDR1 SGHTA, CDR2 FQGNSA.